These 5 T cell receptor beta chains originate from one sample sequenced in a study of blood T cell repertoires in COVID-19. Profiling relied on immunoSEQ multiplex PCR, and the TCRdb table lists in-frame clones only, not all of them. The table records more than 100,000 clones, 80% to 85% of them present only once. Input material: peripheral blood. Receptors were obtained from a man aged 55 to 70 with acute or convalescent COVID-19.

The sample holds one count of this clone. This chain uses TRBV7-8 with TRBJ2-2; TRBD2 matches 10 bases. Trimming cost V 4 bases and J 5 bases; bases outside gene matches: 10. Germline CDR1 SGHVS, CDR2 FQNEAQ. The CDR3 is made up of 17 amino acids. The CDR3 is CASSSRQLAGITGELFF. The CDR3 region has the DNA TGTGCCAGCAGCTCCCGACAACTAGCGGGAATAACCGGGGAGCTGTTTTTT.

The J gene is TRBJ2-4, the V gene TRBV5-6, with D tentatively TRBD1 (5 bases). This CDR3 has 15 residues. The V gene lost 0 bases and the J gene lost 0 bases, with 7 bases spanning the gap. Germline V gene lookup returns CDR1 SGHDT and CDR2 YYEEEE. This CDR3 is CASSLGQLAKNIQYF. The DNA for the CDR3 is TGTGCCAGCAGCTTGGGACAGTTAGCCAAAAACATTCAGTACTTC.

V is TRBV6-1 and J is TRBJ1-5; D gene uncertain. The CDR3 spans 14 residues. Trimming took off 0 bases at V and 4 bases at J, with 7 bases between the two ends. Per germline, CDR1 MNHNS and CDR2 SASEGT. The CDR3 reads CASSEALRNQPQHF. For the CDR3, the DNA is TGTGCCAGCAGTGAAGCGCTGAGGAATCAGCCCCAGCATTTT.

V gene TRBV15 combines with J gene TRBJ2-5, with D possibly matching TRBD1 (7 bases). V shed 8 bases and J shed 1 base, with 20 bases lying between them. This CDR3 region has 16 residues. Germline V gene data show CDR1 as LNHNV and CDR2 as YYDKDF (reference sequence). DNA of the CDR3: TGTGCCACCGATACAGGGGAGGAAGGTATCCAAGAGACCCAGTACTTC. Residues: CATDTGEEGIQETQYF.

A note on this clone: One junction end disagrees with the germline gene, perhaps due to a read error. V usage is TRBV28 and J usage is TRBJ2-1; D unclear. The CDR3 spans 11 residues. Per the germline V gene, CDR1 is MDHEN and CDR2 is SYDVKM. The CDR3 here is CASSLGSERFF. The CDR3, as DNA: TGTGCCAGCAGTTTAGGGTCGGAGCGGTTCTTC.